This section outlines one TCR beta chain sequence together with its context. Its matching antigen is unknown. This entry is derived from a study of early stage breast cancer tumors. Overall study context: Samples were sequenced at about 10-fold average coverage. General study points: Comparing each tissue with blood distinguished tumor from normal in about 90% of the 16 patients. Functional markers like CD4, CD8 and FOXP3 were missed in bulk sequencing.

Assay: immunoSEQ multiplex PCR; the TCRdb copy retains only in-frame clones and omits some. The sample records about 50,000 clones, roughly four fifths being singletons. The CDR3 consists of 15 residues. Germline loops: CDR1 SGHTA, CDR2 FQGTGA. V shed 4 bases and J shed 3 bases, with 13 bases lying between them. The chain couples TRBV7-3 to TRBJ2-1; unclear D gene. The sequence came from a person aged 45-60 years with breast cancer. Material for sequencing was blood. CDR3 sequence: CASSSSGELYNEQFF. CDR3 coding DNA: TGTGCCAGCAGCTCCTCTGGGGAACTCTACAATGAGCAGTTCTTC.